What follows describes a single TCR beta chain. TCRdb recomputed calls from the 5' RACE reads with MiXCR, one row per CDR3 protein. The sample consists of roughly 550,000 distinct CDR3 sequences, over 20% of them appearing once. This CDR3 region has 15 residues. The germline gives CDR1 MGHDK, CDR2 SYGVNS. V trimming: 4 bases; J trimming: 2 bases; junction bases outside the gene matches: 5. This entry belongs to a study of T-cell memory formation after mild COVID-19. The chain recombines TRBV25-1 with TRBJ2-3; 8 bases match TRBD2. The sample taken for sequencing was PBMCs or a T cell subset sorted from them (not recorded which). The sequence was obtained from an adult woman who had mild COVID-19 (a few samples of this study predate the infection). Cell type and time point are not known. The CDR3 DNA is TGTGCCAGCAGTGTCGGCGGGGGGTTCACAGATACGCAGTATTTT. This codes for CASSVGGGFTDTQYF.